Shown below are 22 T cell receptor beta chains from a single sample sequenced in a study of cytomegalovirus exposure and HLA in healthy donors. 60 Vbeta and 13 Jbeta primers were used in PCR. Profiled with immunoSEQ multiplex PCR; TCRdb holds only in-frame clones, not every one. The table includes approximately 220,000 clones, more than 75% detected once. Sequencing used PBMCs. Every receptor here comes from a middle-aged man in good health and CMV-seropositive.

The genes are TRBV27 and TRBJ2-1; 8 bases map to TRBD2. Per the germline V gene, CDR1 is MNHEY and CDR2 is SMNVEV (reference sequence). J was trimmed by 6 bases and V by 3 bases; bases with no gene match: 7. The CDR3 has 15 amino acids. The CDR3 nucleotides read TGTGCCAGCAGTTTTCCGGGAGGGGCCATCAATGAGCAGTTCTTC. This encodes CASSFPGGAINEQFF.

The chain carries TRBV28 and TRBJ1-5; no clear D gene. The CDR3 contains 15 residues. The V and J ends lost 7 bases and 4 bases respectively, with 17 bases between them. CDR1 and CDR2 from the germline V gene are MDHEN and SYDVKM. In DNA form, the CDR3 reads TGTGCCAGCACCCAATCGATCGGAGGAAATCAGCCCCAGCATTTT. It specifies CASTQSIGGNQPQHF.

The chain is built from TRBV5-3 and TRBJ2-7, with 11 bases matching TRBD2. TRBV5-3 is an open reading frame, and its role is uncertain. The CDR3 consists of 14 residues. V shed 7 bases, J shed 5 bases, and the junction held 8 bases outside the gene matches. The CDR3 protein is CARAVAGGTNEQYV. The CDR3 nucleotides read TGTGCCAGAGCAGTAGCGGGAGGGACAAACGAGCAGTACGTC.

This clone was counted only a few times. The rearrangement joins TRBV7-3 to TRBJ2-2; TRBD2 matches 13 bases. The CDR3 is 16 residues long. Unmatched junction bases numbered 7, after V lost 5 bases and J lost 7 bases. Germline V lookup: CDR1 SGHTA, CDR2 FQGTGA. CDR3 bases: TGTGCCAGCAGCCCCCGGACTAGCGGGAGTAGCGGGGAGCTGTTTTTT. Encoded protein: CASSPRTSGSSGELFF.

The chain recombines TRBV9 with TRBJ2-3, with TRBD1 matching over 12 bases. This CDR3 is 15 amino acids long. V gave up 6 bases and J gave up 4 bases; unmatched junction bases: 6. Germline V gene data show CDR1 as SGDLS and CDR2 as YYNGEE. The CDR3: CASTRGTGGADTQYF. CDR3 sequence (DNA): TGTGCCAGCACAAGGGGGACAGGGGGCGCAGATACGCAGTATTTT.

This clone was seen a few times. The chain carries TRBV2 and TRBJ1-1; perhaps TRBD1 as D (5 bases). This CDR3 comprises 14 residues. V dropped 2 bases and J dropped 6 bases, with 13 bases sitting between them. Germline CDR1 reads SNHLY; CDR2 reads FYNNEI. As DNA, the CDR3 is TGTGCCAGCAGTGAAAAAGCAGGGTTGGCTGAAGCTTTCTTT. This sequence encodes CASSEKAGLAEAFF.

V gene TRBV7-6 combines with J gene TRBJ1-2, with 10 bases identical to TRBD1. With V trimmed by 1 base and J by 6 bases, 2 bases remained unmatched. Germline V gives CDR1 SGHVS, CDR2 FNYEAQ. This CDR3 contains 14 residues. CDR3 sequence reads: CASSLGGTGDGYTF. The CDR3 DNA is TGTGCCAGCAGCTTAGGGGGGACAGGGGATGGCTACACCTTC.

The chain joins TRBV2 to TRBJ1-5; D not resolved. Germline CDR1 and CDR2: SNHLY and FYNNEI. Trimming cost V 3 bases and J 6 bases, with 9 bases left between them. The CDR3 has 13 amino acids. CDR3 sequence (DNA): TGTGCCAGCAGTGACAGTCTTGTTCAGCCCCAGCATTTT. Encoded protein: CASSDSLVQPQHF.

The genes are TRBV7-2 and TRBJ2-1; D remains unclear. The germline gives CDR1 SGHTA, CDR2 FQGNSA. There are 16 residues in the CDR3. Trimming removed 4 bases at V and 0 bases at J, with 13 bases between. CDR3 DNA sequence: TGTGCCAGCAGCTCACGTAGCACCCGCTCCTACAATGAGCAGTTCTTC. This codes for CASSSRSTRSYNEQFF.

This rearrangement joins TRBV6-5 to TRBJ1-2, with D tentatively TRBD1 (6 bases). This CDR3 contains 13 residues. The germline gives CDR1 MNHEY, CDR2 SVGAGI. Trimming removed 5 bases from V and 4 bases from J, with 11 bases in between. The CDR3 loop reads CASSPTGIYGYTF. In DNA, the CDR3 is TGTGCCAGCAGTCCGACAGGAATCTATGGCTACACCTTC.

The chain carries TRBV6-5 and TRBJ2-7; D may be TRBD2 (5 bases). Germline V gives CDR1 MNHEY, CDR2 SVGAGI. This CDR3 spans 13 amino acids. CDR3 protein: CFFKQRAAYEQYF. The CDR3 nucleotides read TGTTTTTTCAAGCAGAGGGCGGCATACGAGCAGTACTTC.

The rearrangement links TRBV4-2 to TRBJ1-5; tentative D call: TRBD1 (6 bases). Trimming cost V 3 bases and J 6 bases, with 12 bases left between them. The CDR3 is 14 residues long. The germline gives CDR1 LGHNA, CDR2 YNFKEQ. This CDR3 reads CASSHEQGTQPQHF. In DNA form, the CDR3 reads TGTGCCAGCAGCCATGAACAGGGTACTCAGCCCCAGCATTTT.

As DNA, the CDR3 is TGTGCCAGCAGTCCCCCTCCCGGGCAGCCCCAGCATTTT. Translated, it gives CASSPPPGQPQHF. This rearrangement joins TRBV2 to TRBJ1-5, with D hard to call. The germline V gene encodes CDR1 SNHLY and CDR2 FYNNEI. The CDR3 is made up of 13 amino acids. V dropped 5 bases and J dropped 7 bases, with 12 bases sitting between them.

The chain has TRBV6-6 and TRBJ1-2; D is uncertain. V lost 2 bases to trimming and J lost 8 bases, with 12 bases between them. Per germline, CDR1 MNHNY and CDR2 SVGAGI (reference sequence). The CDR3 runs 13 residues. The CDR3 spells CASSYISGRGYTF. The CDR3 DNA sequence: TGTGCCAGCAGTTACATCAGTGGGAGAGGCTACACCTTC.

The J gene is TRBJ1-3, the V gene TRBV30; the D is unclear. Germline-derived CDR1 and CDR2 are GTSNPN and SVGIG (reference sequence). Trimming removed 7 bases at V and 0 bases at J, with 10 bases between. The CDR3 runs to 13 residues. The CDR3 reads CASRSSSGNTIYF. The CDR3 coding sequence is TGTGCCTCGCGGTCGAGCTCTGGAAACACCATATATTTT.

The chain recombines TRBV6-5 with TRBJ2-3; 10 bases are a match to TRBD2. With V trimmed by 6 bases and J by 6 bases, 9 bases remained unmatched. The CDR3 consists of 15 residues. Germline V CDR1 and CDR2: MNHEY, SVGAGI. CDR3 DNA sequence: TGTGCCAGCAGCTTACAAGCGGGAGGGGTGGATACGCAGTATTTT. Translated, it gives CASSLQAGGVDTQYF.

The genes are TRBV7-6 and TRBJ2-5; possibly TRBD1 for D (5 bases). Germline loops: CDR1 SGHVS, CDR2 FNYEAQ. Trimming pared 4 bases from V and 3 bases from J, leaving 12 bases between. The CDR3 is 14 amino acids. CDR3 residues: CASSSRQSEETQYF. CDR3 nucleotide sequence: TGTGCCAGCAGCTCTCGACAGAGCGAAGAGACCCAGTACTTC.

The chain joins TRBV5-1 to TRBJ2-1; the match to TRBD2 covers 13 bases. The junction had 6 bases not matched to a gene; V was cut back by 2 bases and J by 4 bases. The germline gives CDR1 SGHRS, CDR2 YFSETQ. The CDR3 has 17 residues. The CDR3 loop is CASSLSGTSGAYNEQFF. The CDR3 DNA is TGCGCCAGCAGCTTATCCGGGACTAGCGGGGCATACAATGAGCAGTTCTTC. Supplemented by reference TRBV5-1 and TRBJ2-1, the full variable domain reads KAGVTQTPRYLIKTRGQQVTLSCSPISGHRSVSWYQQTPGQGLQFLFEYFSETQRNKGNFPGRFSGRQFSNSRSEMNVSTLELGDSALYLCASSLSGTSGAYNEQFFGPGTRLTVL.

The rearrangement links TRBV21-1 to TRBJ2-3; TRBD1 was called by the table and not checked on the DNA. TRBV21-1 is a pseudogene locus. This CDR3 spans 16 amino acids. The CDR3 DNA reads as TGTGCCAGCAGCAAAGATACGGACAGAGAAGGAGATACGCAGTATTTT. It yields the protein CASSKDTDREGDTQYF.

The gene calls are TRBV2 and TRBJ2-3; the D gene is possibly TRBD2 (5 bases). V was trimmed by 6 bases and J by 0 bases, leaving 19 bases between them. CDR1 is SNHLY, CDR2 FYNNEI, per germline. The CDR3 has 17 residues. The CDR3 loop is CASRVALLAFSTDTQYF. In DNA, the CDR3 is TGTGCCAGCAGAGTTGCCCTTCTAGCCTTTAGCACAGATACGCAGTATTTT.

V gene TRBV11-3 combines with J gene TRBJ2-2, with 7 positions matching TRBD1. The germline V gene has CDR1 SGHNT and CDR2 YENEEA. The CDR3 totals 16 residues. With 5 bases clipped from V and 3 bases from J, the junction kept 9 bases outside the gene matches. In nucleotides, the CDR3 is TGTGCCAGCAGCCTAGCCAGGGGGTGGGACACCGGGGAGCTGTTTTTT. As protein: CASSLARGWDTGELFF.

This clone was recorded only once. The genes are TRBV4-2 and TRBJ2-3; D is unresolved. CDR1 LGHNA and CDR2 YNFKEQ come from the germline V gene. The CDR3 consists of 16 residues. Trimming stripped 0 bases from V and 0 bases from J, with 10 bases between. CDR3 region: CASSQDSGPSTDTQYF. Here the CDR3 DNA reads TGTGCCAGCAGCCAAGATTCCGGTCCTAGCACAGATACGCAGTATTTT.